The 12 T cell receptor beta chains given below trace back to one sample, sequenced in a study of blood T cell repertoires in COVID-19. Profiled with immunoSEQ multiplex PCR; TCRdb holds only in-frame clones, not every one. The data hold about 160,000 clones, with roughly 85% observed a single time. The sequencing input was peripheral blood. Receptors were obtained from a human donor with acute or convalescent COVID-19. The donor label of this sample is uncertain.

The rearrangement uses TRBV11-1 and TRBJ1-1; no reliable D call. V lost 3 bases to trimming and J lost 0 bases, with 11 bases between them. The CDR3 sequence is 15 residues long. Germline V gene lookup returns CDR1 SGHAT and CDR2 FQDESV (reference sequence). Written as DNA, the CDR3 is TGTGCCAGCAGCTTTCTCACACAGATGAACACTGAAGCTTTCTTT. Translating gives CASSFLTQMNTEAFF. Using reference TRBV11-1 and TRBJ1-1 for the parts outside the CDR3, the full variable domain is EAEVAQSPRYKITEKSQAVAFWCDPISGHATLYWYRQILGQGPELLVQFQDESVVDDSQLPKDRFSAERLKGVDSTLKIQPAELGDSAMYLCASSFLTQMNTEAFFGQGTRLTVV.

This chain links TRBV7-9 with TRBJ2-3, with 8 bases aligning to TRBD1. This CDR3 region has 15 residues. The V gene's germline CDR1 is SEHNR and CDR2 FQNEAQ (reference sequence). Losses at the gene ends were 5 bases for V and 1 base for J; bases not matched to a gene: 5. This CDR3 is CASSPGGRGTDTQYF. CDR3 in DNA: TGTGCCAGCAGCCCAGGGGGCCGGGGCACAGATACGCAGTATTTT.

This sequence joins TRBV29-1 and TRBJ1-1, with 7 positions matching TRBD1. J lost 0 bases, V lost 4 bases, and 2 bases had no gene match. Per germline, CDR1 SQVTM and CDR2 ANQGSEA. This CDR3 comprises 13 residues. The CDR3 DNA follows: TGCAGCGTTGCGGGACAGCTGAACACTGAAGCTTTCTTT. Amino acid sequence: CSVAGQLNTEAFF.

In DNA, the CDR3 is TGCGCCAGCAGCTTGGGTACAGGGACATCCTACGAGCAGTACTTC. Its protein is CASSLGTGTSYEQYF. This chain joins TRBV5-1 and TRBJ2-7, with a weak D call TRBD1 (6 bases). The CDR3 length is 15 residues. Germline CDR1 reads SGHRS; CDR2 reads YFSETQ. The V end lost 0 bases, the J end lost 1 base, and 11 bases lay between the germline ends.

In this sample, this clone turned up once. The chain is built from TRBV7-9 and TRBJ1-2, with 9 bases that match TRBD1. From germline, CDR1 is SEHNR and CDR2 FQNEAQ (reference sequence). The CDR3 consists of 13 residues. Trimming at V came to 9 bases and at J to 7 bases, leaving 9 bases not matched to a gene. The CDR3 bases are TGTGCCAGTGGGGGGACAGGGATTTTTGGCTACACCTTC. This gives the protein CASGGTGIFGYTF.

The chain couples TRBV11-2 to TRBJ1-6; D unresolved. Germline V gene lookup returns CDR1 SGHAT and CDR2 FQNNGV. Between the trimmed V and J ends, which lost 2 bases and 5 bases, there was a span of 7 bases. The CDR3 runs 14 residues. Here the CDR3 DNA reads TGTGCCAGCAGCTTACACAGAAATAATTCACCCCTCCACTTT. Translation: CASSLHRNNSPLHF.

This rearrangement joins TRBV19 to TRBJ2-7; 11 bases fit TRBD2. The CDR3 spans 18 residues. Germline CDR1 reads LNHDA; CDR2 reads SQIVND (reference sequence). The V and J ends lost 2 bases and 4 bases, in that order; junction bases with no gene match: 13. CDR3 amino acids: CASSIPLSLAGGTYEQYF. In DNA form, the CDR3 reads TGTGCCAGTAGTATACCGTTATCTCTAGCGGGGGGCACGTACGAGCAGTACTTC.

The table lists this clone with many counts. The V and J genes are TRBV5-8 and TRBJ1-6; 7 nucleotides match TRBD1. The length of the CDR3 is 15 residues. V shed 5 bases, J shed 3 bases, and the junction held 5 bases outside the gene matches. Germline CDR1 is SGHTS and CDR2 is YDEGEE. Here the CDR3 reads CASRVQGHYNSPLHF. DNA for the CDR3: TGTGCCAGCAGGGTACAGGGGCACTATAATTCACCCCTCCACTTT.

The chain has TRBV7-2 and TRBJ1-2; D gene uncertain. V was cut by 1 base and J by 4 bases, with 10 bases left in between. From germline, CDR1 is SGHTA and CDR2 FQGNSA. The CDR3 is 14 amino acids. Here the CDR3 reads CASSLERVSYGYTF. CDR3 nucleotide sequence: TGTGCCAGCAGCTTAGAGAGGGTCTCCTATGGCTACACCTTC.

V is TRBV19 and J is TRBJ1-5; 8 bases align to TRBD1. The CDR3 loop spans 16 amino acids. V shed 4 bases, J shed 2 bases, and the junction held 7 bases outside the gene matches. Germline CDR1 reads LNHDA; CDR2 reads SQIVND (reference sequence). The CDR3 loop reads CASSTTDRGGNQPQHF. CDR3 nucleotide sequence: TGTGCCAGTAGTACCACTGACAGGGGAGGCAATCAGCCCCAGCATTTT.

In its sample, this clone was seen a few times. In this CDR3 the conserved last residue, phenylalanine or tryptophan, is missing, so a read error is likely. The limits of the CDR3 on the DNA are not certain, so only TCRdb's listed CDR3 is given. The chain joins TRBV21-1 to TRBJ1-1; TRBD1, the table's D call, lacks a check against the DNA. TRBV21-1 is tagged as a pseudogene. Inclusive of both ends, the CDR3 amounts to 11 amino acids. CDR3 in amino acids: CASPRSRTYYS.

V usage is TRBV6-5 and J usage is TRBJ1-1; unclear D gene. Trimming left V 6 bases short and J 1 base short, with 9 bases between. Germline CDR1 and CDR2: MNHEY and SVGAGI. The CDR3 is made up of 13 amino acids. The CDR3 region has the DNA TGTGCCAGCAGCAGAAGACAGAACACTGAAGCTTTCTTT. This encodes CASSRRQNTEAFF.